The clone carrying this TCR beta chain was counted at least ten times. What it binds is not known. The data derive from a study of HIV-infected patients and healthy controls. Points from the study as a whole: Healthy control repertoires had roughly threefold more distinct CDR3s than untreated HIV+ repertoires, and higher Shannon diversity. Healthy controls carried many MAIT alpha-chain CDR3s, while HIV+ repertoires had few. CMV-associated CDR3s mostly grew nonsignificantly during therapy, while HIV-associated CDR3s declined significantly.

cDNA was made from approximately 500 ng RNA using alpha and beta constant primers. Separate chain-specific third strand synthesis with multiplexing indices produced the alpha and beta libraries. Via MiXCR, TCRdb re-called the 5' RACE reads, giving one row per CDR3 protein. The repertoire consists of approximately 17,000 distinct CDR3 sequences, with 8% to 10% occurring once and the leading ten covering less than 6.5%. Whole blood was used without fractionation, so all unsorted peripheral T cells were included. Sequenced: blood. This sequence was found in an adult in good health.

Here the CDR3 reads CATKGGTQSEKLFF. The CDR3 region has the DNA TGTGCCACCAAAGGGGGGACACAGTCGGAAAAACTGTTTTTT. The rearrangement links TRBV6-5 to TRBJ1-4; maybe TRBD1 (6 bases). The V gene's germline CDR1 is MNHEY and CDR2 SVGAGI. V was trimmed by 10 bases and J by 8 bases, leaving 20 bases between them. The CDR3 is made up of 14 amino acids.